This is a list of T cell receptor beta chains from one sample in a study of blood T cell repertoires in COVID-19. Profiled with immunoSEQ multiplex PCR; TCRdb holds only in-frame clones, not every one. Of approximately 75,000 clones listed, approximately 86% were seen once; the top ten hold about 6%. Sequencing used peripheral blood. These receptors were taken from a man older than 75 with COVID-19, enrolled during active disease. CDR3s include the opening cysteine and the closing phenylalanine or tryptophan. The D gene is left open where the match is weak. A row's size may be missing; if present it is once, few, many or a size class.

D: TRBD1
length: 14
J: TRBJ1-5
size: -
V: TRBV6-6
DNA: TGTGCCAGCAGCCGGGGACAGGGGGATCAGCCCCAGCATTTT
CDR3: CASSRGQGDQPQHF

D: -
length: 15
J: TRBJ1-2
size: -
V: TRBV10-3
DNA: TGTGCCATCGCCCCCGGAGGGAGGCAGAACTATGGCTACACCTTC
CDR3: CAIAPGGRQNYGYTF

D: -
length: 15
J: TRBJ1-2
size: few
V: TRBV4-2
DNA: TGTGCCAGCAGCCAAGATCGGGTCGGGGGCTATGGCTACACCTTC
CDR3: CASSQDRVGGYGYTF

D: TRBD1
length: 15
J: TRBJ1-6
size: -
V: TRBV28
DNA: TGTGCCAGCGCTCCCCACGGGACAGTAGTTTCACCCCTCCACTTT
CDR3: CASAPHGTVVSPLHF

D: -
length: 14
J: TRBJ1-1
size: -
V: TRBV3-1/TRBV3-2
DNA: TGTGCCAGCAGCCCCAGGGGAGCGGACACTGAAGCTTTCTTT
CDR3: CASSPRGADTEAFF

D: -
length: 15
J: TRBJ1-1
size: -
V: TRBV6-5
DNA: TGTGCCAGCAGTCTCAGCCGTCAAGGGAGCACTGAAGCTTTCTTT
CDR3: CASSLSRQGSTEAFF

D: -
length: 16
J: TRBJ2-2
size: -
V: TRBV19
DNA: TGTGCCAGTAGTATCCCCGCACAGGGTGGCACCGGGGAGCTGTTTTTT
CDR3: CASSIPAQGGTGELFF

D: -
length: 14
J: TRBJ1-1
size: -
V: TRBV2
DNA: TGTGCCAGCACTTTAGCAGGGGTGAACACTGAAGCTTTCTTT
CDR3: CASTLAGVNTEAFF

D: TRBD1
length: 15
J: TRBJ1-4
size: few
V: TRBV5-4
DNA: TGTGCCAGCAGCGGGGGGACAGGTTTTAATGAAAAACTGTTTTTT
CDR3: CASSGGTGFNEKLFF

D: TRBD1
length: 16
J: TRBJ1-1
size: few
V: TRBV14
DNA: TGTGCCAGCAGCCCTCCAGGAGACAGGGTTAACACTGAAGCTTTCTTT
CDR3: CASSPPGDRVNTEAFF

D: -
length: 15
J: TRBJ2-3
size: -
V: TRBV5-4
DNA: TGTGCCAGCAGCTTGGCCGGGGGTAGCACAGATACGCAGTATTTT
CDR3: CASSLAGGSTDTQYF

D: -
length: 13
J: TRBJ1-5
size: -
V: TRBV7-3
DNA: TGTGCCAGCAGCCTACAGGGCAATCAGCCCCAGCATTTT
CDR3: CASSLQGNQPQHF

D: -
length: 15
J: TRBJ2-2
size: -
V: TRBV9
DNA: TGTGCCAGCAGCGTAGCTCCAGATAACACCGGGGAGCTGTTTTTT
CDR3: CASSVAPDNTGELFF

D: TRBD1
length: 13
J: TRBJ1-2
size: few
V: TRBV6-2/TRBV6-3
DNA: TGTGCCAGCAGTCTGGGACAGATATATGGCTACACCTTC
CDR3: CASSLGQIYGYTF

D: TRBD2
length: 17
J: TRBJ2-1
size: once
V: TRBV7-2
DNA: TGTGCCAGCAGCTTAGCACAACTAGCGGGGTTTAGAAATGAGCAGTTCTTC
CDR3: CASSLAQLAGFRNEQFF

D: TRBD2
length: 15
J: TRBJ2-1
size: -
V: TRBV6-5
DNA: TGTGCCAGCAGTTATGAGACTAGCGGGGGCAATGAGCAGTTCTTC
CDR3: CASSYETSGGNEQFF

D: -
length: 15
J: TRBJ1-2
size: -
V: TRBV6-5
DNA: TGTGCCAGCAGGAACAGGTTCTCTGTGAACTATGGCTACACCTTC
CDR3: CASRNRFSVNYGYTF

D: -
length: 11
J: TRBJ1-1
size: -
V: TRBV7-9
DNA: TGTGCCAGCGGGCTCAACACTGAAGCTTTCTTT
CDR3: CASGLNTEAFF

D: TRBD1
length: 18
J: TRBJ1-5
size: -
V: TRBV19
DNA: TGTGCCAGTAGTAGCCGGGACAGGGGTCGAACGAGCAATCAGCCCCAGCATTTT
CDR3: CASSSRDRGRTSNQPQHF

D: TRBD1
length: 15
J: TRBJ2-3
size: few
V: TRBV2
DNA: TGTGCCAGCAGTCGACAGGGGTTGGGCACAGATACGCAGTATTTT
CDR3: CASSRQGLGTDTQYF

D: -
length: 13
J: TRBJ2-2
size: -
V: TRBV18
DNA: TGTGCCAGCTCACCACTAGTGTTGGGGGAGCTGTTTTTT
CDR3: CASSPLVLGELFF

D: -
length: 13
J: TRBJ1-1
size: once
V: TRBV11-2
DNA: TGTGCCAGCAGCTTAGGGGGGCCCACTGAAGCTTTCTTT
CDR3: CASSLGGPTEAFF

D: -
length: 12
J: TRBJ1-2
size: -
V: TRBV10-3
DNA: TGTGCCATCCCCAAGGGGAACTATGGCTACACCTTC
CDR3: CAIPKGNYGYTF

D: TRBD1
length: 16
J: TRBJ2-4
size: -
V: TRBV6-5
DNA: TGTGCCAGCAGTTCCACGGGACAGCCAGCCAAAAACATTCAGTACTTC
CDR3: CASSSTGQPAKNIQYF

D: -
length: 16
J: TRBJ2-1
size: -
V: TRBV9
DNA: TGTGCCAGCAGCGTAGAGGGCGGACTCTCCTACAATGAGCAGTTCTTC
CDR3: CASSVEGGLSYNEQFF

D: -
length: 16
J: TRBJ2-2
size: -
V: TRBV4-1
DNA: TGCGCCAGCAGCCAACGGGTCGATTGGGACACCGGGGAGCTGTTTTTT
CDR3: CASSQRVDWDTGELFF

D: TRBD1
length: 13
J: TRBJ2-1
size: -
V: TRBV12-3/TRBV12-4
DNA: TGTGCCAGCAGTTGGAGACAGGGCAATGAGCAGTTCTTC
CDR3: CASSWRQGNEQFF

D: -
length: 16
J: TRBJ2-5
size: -
V: TRBV7-7
DNA: TGTGCCAGCAGCCTAACCTTAGGCGGGGGCTGGGAGACCCAGTACTTC
CDR3: CASSLTLGGGWETQYF

D: -
length: 13
J: TRBJ1-4
size: few
V: TRBV6-5
DNA: TGTGCCTCGGGAAGGTTGCAGAATGAAAAACTGTTTTTT
CDR3: CASGRLQNEKLFF

D: -
length: 15
J: TRBJ2-5
size: -
V: TRBV5-1
DNA: TGCGCCAGCAGGACCCCCCTGGGCCCGCAAGAGACCCAGTACTTC
CDR3: CASRTPLGPQETQYF

D: -
length: 16
J: TRBJ1-2
size: -
V: TRBV4-2
DNA: TGTGCCAGCAGCCAAGGAAAACAGGCCCTTAACTATGGCTACACCTTC
CDR3: CASSQGKQALNYGYTF

D: TRBD1
length: 17
J: TRBJ1-3
size: -
V: TRBV12-5
DNA: TGTGCTAGTGGCCTTTGGACAGGGGGGAGGGAATTGAGCACCATATATTTT
CDR3: CASGLWTGGRELSTIYF

D: TRBD2
length: 20
J: TRBJ2-2
size: -
V: TRBV9
DNA: TGTGCCAGCAGCCCTCGACAGACTACTAGCGGGGGAGTGGGCACCGGGGAGCTGTTTTTT
CDR3: CASSPRQTTSGGVGTGELFF

D: TRBD1
length: 17
J: TRBJ1-5
size: -
V: TRBV7-8
DNA: TGTGCCAGCAGCTTAGAGGGACAGGGATTTTGGAATCAGCCCCAGCATTTT
CDR3: CASSLEGQGFWNQPQHF

D: -
length: 15
J: TRBJ1-2
size: -
V: TRBV9
DNA: TGTGCCAGCAGCGTAGAGGCGGGTTATCACTATGGCTACACCTTC
CDR3: CASSVEAGYHYGYTF

D: TRBD2
length: 15
J: TRBJ2-5
size: -
V: TRBV9
DNA: TGTGCCAGCAGCACCCGGGGCGGGGGGCAAGAGACCCAGTACTTC
CDR3: CASSTRGGGQETQYF

D: TRBD1
length: 13
J: TRBJ1-6
size: -
V: TRBV6-5
DNA: TGTGCCATCAAGACAGGGGTCAATTCACCCCTCCACTTT
CDR3: CAIKTGVNSPLHF

D: -
length: 13
J: TRBJ1-2
size: -
V: TRBV7-9
DNA: TGTGCAAGCAGCGGGGGGGAAAACTATGGCTACACCTTC
CDR3: CASSGGENYGYTF

D: -
length: 16
J: TRBJ1-2
size: once
V: TRBV19
DNA: TGTGCCAGTAGTGCGCGAAGAACAGGGTCCGCTATGAGCTACACCTTC
CDR3: CASSARRTGSAMSYTF

D: -
length: 15
J: TRBJ2-1
size: -
V: TRBV7-3
DNA: TGTGCCAGCAGCCTCAACATTTGGGGCCTAGATGAGCAGTTCTTC
CDR3: CASSLNIWGLDEQFF

D: TRBD1
length: 15
J: TRBJ2-2
size: -
V: TRBV5-8
DNA: TGTGCCAGCTCACTGGGGACAGTGAACACCGGGGAGCTGTTTTTT
CDR3: CASSLGTVNTGELFF

D: TRBD2
length: 16
J: TRBJ2-3
size: -
V: TRBV19
DNA: TGTGCCAGTAGTATAGGACTAGCAGTCAGCACAGATACGCAGTATTTT
CDR3: CASSIGLAVSTDTQYF

D: TRBD1
length: 15
J: TRBJ1-2
size: -
V: TRBV11-2
DNA: TGTGCCAGCAGCTTAGGGACAGGGGACTCCTATGGCTACACCTTC
CDR3: CASSLGTGDSYGYTF

D: -
length: 13
J: TRBJ2-5
size: -
V: TRBV27
DNA: TGTGCCAGCAGTTGGCGGGAACAAGAGACCCAGTACTTC
CDR3: CASSWREQETQYF

D: TRBD1
length: 17
J: TRBJ1-5
size: -
V: TRBV4-1
DNA: TGCGCCAGCAGCCAAGATGGGACAGGGCGGGGAAATCAGCCCCAGCATTTT
CDR3: CASSQDGTGRGNQPQHF

D: -
length: 13
J: TRBJ1-1
size: -
V: TRBV6-4
DNA: TGTGCCAGCAGTGTACAGGGTGGTACTGAAGCTTTCTTT
CDR3: CASSVQGGTEAFF

D: -
length: 14
J: TRBJ1-2
size: -
V: TRBV11-2
DNA: TGTGCCAGCAGCTTAGCCAGGACTAACTATGGCTACACCTTC
CDR3: CASSLARTNYGYTF

D: TRBD1
length: 15
J: TRBJ2-5
size: once
V: TRBV6-5
DNA: TGTGCCAGCAGTTACCGTGGGACAGGACAAGAGACCCAGTACTTC
CDR3: CASSYRGTGQETQYF

D: -
length: 13
J: TRBJ2-7
size: -
V: TRBV10-1
DNA: TGCGCCAGCAGCAGTGGGGACACCAACGAGCAGTACTTC
CDR3: CASSSGDTNEQYF

D: -
length: 13
J: TRBJ1-1
size: -
V: TRBV9
DNA: TGTGCCAGCAGCGCCTCGGGTAACACTGAAGCTTTCTTT
CDR3: CASSASGNTEAFF

D: TRBD1
length: 15
J: TRBJ1-1
size: once
V: TRBV6-5
DNA: TGTGCCAGCAGTTACAATACAGGGGGTACGACTGAAGCTTTCTTT
CDR3: CASSYNTGGTTEAFF

D: TRBD1
length: 17
J: TRBJ1-6
size: -
V: TRBV2
DNA: TGTGCCAGCAGTTACGGACAGGGGGCAGTCTATAATTCACCCCTCCACTTT
CDR3: CASSYGQGAVYNSPLHF